These 24 T cell receptor beta chains originate from one sample sequenced in a study of human CD8 memory T cell subsets. Libraries for TCR beta were constructed using UMI-labeled 5' RACE. TCRdb reanalyzed the 5' RACE reads, giving one entry per CDR3 protein sequence and no DNA. This sample contains some 5,400 distinct CDR3 sequences. Sequencing used CD8+ effector memory T cells (TEM) sorted from PBMCs. Subset specified: effector memory CD8 T cells, CCR7- CD45RO+ CD95+. These TCRs come from a human donor in good health.

The J gene is TRBJ2-1, the V gene TRBV5-4. From germline, CDR1 is SGHNT and CDR2 YYREEE (reference sequence). This CDR3 is 15 amino acids long. CDR3 loop: CASSSESVTYNEQFF.

The chain employs TRBV4-1 and TRBJ2-7; TCRdb returns TRBD2, unconfirmable since there is no DNA. The CDR3 loop spans 19 amino acids. Germline CDR1 and CDR2: MGHRA and YSYEKL. The CDR3 here is CASSQDSSLAGSGDYEQYF.

The V and J genes are TRBV6-6 and TRBJ2-3; the TCRdb call, TRBD1, lacks DNA for checking. Germline V gene data show CDR1 as MNHNY and CDR2 as SVGAGI (reference sequence). The CDR3 has 17 residues. CDR3 region: CASSYSGPRLSRDTQYF.

V and J are TRBV7-9 and TRBJ2-1. The CDR3 length is 12 residues. From germline, CDR1 is SEHNR and CDR2 FQNEAQ (reference sequence). The CDR3 sequence is CASSPDSNEQFF.

The chain is built from TRBV7-8 and TRBJ2-1; absent DNA, TCRdb's TRBD2 call cannot be checked. Germline assignment: CDR1 SGHVS and CDR2 FQNEAQ. This CDR3 is 17 amino acids long. CDR3 residues: CASSLRGTSGSVNEQFF.

The V gene is TRBV28, the J gene TRBJ2-5. The CDR3 extends over 15 amino acids. CDR1 is MDHEN, CDR2 SYDVKM, per germline. CDR3 amino acids: CASSLYSESVETQYF.

This chain connects TRBV2 to TRBJ2-3. Germline loops: CDR1 SNHLY, CDR2 FYNNEI. The CDR3 extends over 17 amino acids. The CDR3 loop reads CASSESEISASADTQYF.

V is TRBV28 and J is TRBJ1-5; TCRdb gives TRBD1 as the D gene, but with no DNA this cannot be confirmed. CDR3 length: 14 residues. Germline V gives CDR1 MDHEN, CDR2 SYDVKM. CDR3 in amino acids: CASSFRGEGQPQHF.

This chain links TRBV15 with TRBJ2-7. From germline, CDR1 is LNHNV and CDR2 YYDKDF (reference sequence). This CDR3 contains 14 residues. The CDR3 region is CATSRDSGTYEQYF.

The chain recombines TRBV20-1 with TRBJ2-5; TCRdb proposes TRBD2, but this gene call is untestable without DNA. Germline V CDR1 and CDR2: DFQATT, SNEGSKA (reference sequence). This CDR3 is built from 18 residues. CDR3 region: CSARDLERGGPNQETQYF.

This chain joins TRBV28 and TRBJ2-1; absent DNA, TCRdb's TRBD2 call cannot be checked. The CDR3 is 16 residues long. CDR1 MDHEN and CDR2 SYDVKM come from the germline V gene. CDR3 in amino acids: CASRLTLGLAGNEQFF. Full variable domain (missing parts from reference TRBV28 and TRBJ2-1): DVKVTQSSRYLVKRTGEKVFLECVQDMDHENMFWYRQDPGLGLRLIYFSYDVKMKEKGDIPEGYSVSREKKERFSLILESASTNQTSMYLCASRLTLGLAGNEQFFGPGTRLTVL.

This chain uses TRBV20-1 with TRBJ2-7. Germline V lookup: CDR1 DFQATT, CDR2 SNEGSKA (reference sequence). This CDR3 is built from 12 residues. The CDR3 loop reads CSANDKPYEQYF.

This clonotype is classed as medium-sized by frequency. The genes are TRBV11-2 and TRBJ2-5; TCRdb's D call of TRBD1 is untestable without DNA. Germline CDR1 reads SGHAT; CDR2 reads FQNNGV. CDR3 size: 16 residues. This chain's CDR3 is CASSYTPGLVQETQYF.

This rearrangement joins TRBV28 to TRBJ2-3; TCRdb's D call of TRBD1 is untestable without DNA. Germline CDR1 is MDHEN and CDR2 is SYDVKM. The CDR3 loop spans 16 amino acids. This chain's CDR3 is CASSSLGQGETDTQYF. Full variable domain (missing parts from reference TRBV28 and TRBJ2-3): DVKVTQSSRYLVKRTGEKVFLECVQDMDHENMFWYRQDPGLGLRLIYFSYDVKMKEKGDIPEGYSVSREKKERFSLILESASTNQTSMYLCASSSLGQGETDTQYFGPGTRLTVL.

The chain joins TRBV20-1 to TRBJ2-7; TCRdb indicates TRBD2, and absent DNA this call remains unverified. The germline V gene encodes CDR1 DFQATT and CDR2 SNEGSKA (reference sequence). This CDR3 has 16 amino acids. The CDR3 protein is CSASSLAGATDYEQYF.

This clonotype registers medium-sized by frequency. The chain recombines TRBV6-5 with TRBJ1-1; TCRdb outputs TRBD1, but without DNA this stays unchecked. There are 11 residues in the CDR3. Looked up from germline, CDR1 is MNHEY and CDR2 is SVGAGI. This chain's CDR3 is CASSWGERAFF.

The chain employs TRBV4-2 and TRBJ2-7; TCRdb returns TRBD2, unconfirmable since there is no DNA. Germline V gene lookup returns CDR1 LGHNA and CDR2 YNFKEQ. This CDR3 spans 15 amino acids. CDR3 sequence: CASSQGLAENYEQYF.

This chain links TRBV27 with TRBJ2-7. Germline assignment: CDR1 MNHEY and CDR2 SMNVEV (reference sequence). The CDR3 is 12 amino acids. The chain's CDR3 is CASSIANYEQYF.

This chain joins TRBV7-9 and TRBJ2-5; without DNA, the TCRdb call of TRBD2 cannot be checked. CDR3 length: 16 amino acids. Looked up from germline, CDR1 is SEHNR and CDR2 is FQNEAQ (reference sequence). CDR3 protein: CASSSASRGTQETQYF.

This clonotype is called medium-sized based on its frequency. This chain uses TRBV2 with TRBJ2-2; TCRdb proposes TRBD2, but this gene call is untestable without DNA. The V gene's germline CDR1 is SNHLY and CDR2 FYNNEI. The CDR3 has 18 residues. The CDR3 sequence: CASSELAGGQKGTGELFF. The entire variable domain, with the rest obtained from reference TRBV2 and TRBJ2-2, is as follows: EPEVTQTPSHQVTQMGQEVILRCVPISNHLYFYWYRQILGQKVEFLVSFYNNEISEKSEIFDDQFSVERPDGSNFTLKIRSTKLEDSAMYFCASSELAGGQKGTGELFFGEGSRLTVL.

This chain uses TRBV28 with TRBJ2-3; TCRdb reports TRBD1, a call that lacks DNA to check it against. The CDR3 is 16 amino acids. Per germline, CDR1 MDHEN and CDR2 SYDVKM. The CDR3 is CASRSPRDRVPDTQYF.

V gene TRBV6-6 combines with J gene TRBJ1-2. The CDR3 totals 11 residues. Germline CDR1 MNHNY, CDR2 SVGAGI (reference sequence). CDR3 sequence reads: CATRGGSGYTF.

According to its frequency, this clonotype is medium-sized (0.01 to 0.1%). This chain joins TRBV9 and TRBJ2-2; the TCRdb call, TRBD2, lacks DNA for checking. The CDR3 contains 17 residues. Germline CDR1 is SGDLS and CDR2 is YYNGEE. CDR3 amino acids: CASSVSRTSGNTGELFF.

The V and J genes are TRBV28 and TRBJ2-2; TCRdb's D gene call, TRBD2, goes unchecked for lack of DNA. The CDR3 is 17 amino acids. The germline V gene has CDR1 MDHEN and CDR2 SYDVKM. The CDR3 loop is CASSFKNGASVGGELFF.